A selection of T cell receptor beta chains follows, all from one sample in a study of cytomegalovirus exposure and HLA in healthy donors. Generated by immunoSEQ multiplex PCR, the TCRdb table keeps only in-frame clones and is missing some. This sample yields about 140,000 clones, of which around 80% are seen a single time; over 2% belongs to the top ten. Specimen: PBMCs. The receptors come from a boy younger than 10 in good health and CMV-seronegative. Both conserved end residues are part of each CDR3. D genes are given only for firm matches. Some rows have no size entry. The others give once, few or many, or a class for an expanded clone.

DNA	CDR3	D	size	V	J
TGTGCCAGTAGTATTACCGGGGGGAATCAGCCCCAGCATTTT	CASSITGGNQPQHF	NA	NA	TRBV19	TRBJ1-5
TGTGCCAGCAGTTCCCATTGGGGAGACTACAATGAGCAGTTCTTC	CASSSHWGDYNEQFF	NA	NA	TRBV28	TRBJ2-1
TGTGCCAGCAGCTTAGGATCCCAGGGCGGGACCAAAAACATTCAGTACTTC	CASSLGSQGGTKNIQYF	NA	NA	TRBV7-9	TRBJ2-4
TGTGCCAGCAGCCCGCGACTAGCGGGAAGTCTTCGGAACAATGAGCAGTTCTTC	CASSPRLAGSLRNNEQFF	TRBD2	NA	TRBV11-2	TRBJ2-1
TGTGCCAGCAGCCAACTTGGACAGGGCCGCACAGATACGCAGTATTTT	CASSQLGQGRTDTQYF	TRBD1	NA	TRBV4-2	TRBJ2-3
TGCGCCAGCAGGGCTCGACAGGGTTTCCCTAATGAAAAACTGTTTTTT	CASRARQGFPNEKLFF	TRBD1	NA	TRBV5-1	TRBJ1-4
TGTGCCAGCACGCTGAGTTGGGGGGGCGCGTCCGGGGTGACCCAGTACTTC	CASTLSWGGASGVTQYF	NA	NA	TRBV28	TRBJ2-5
TGTGCCAGCAGTGATAACGGACACCCGAGCTCCTACAATGAGCAGTTCTTC	CASSDNGHPSSYNEQFF	NA	NA	TRBV27	TRBJ2-1
TGTGCCAGCAGCCCTTCGGGGGGTGGGACCCAGTACTTC	CASSPSGGGTQYF	TRBD2	NA	TRBV7-8	TRBJ2-5
TGTGCCAGCAGCGCACAGGGGCCCATGAACACTGAAGCTTTCTTT	CASSAQGPMNTEAFF	TRBD1	NA	TRBV7-2	TRBJ1-1
TGTGCCAGTAGTCCCCGACAGGGCTCAGATACGCAGTATTTT	CASSPRQGSDTQYF	TRBD1	NA	TRBV19	TRBJ2-3
TGCGCCAGCAGCCTAAAACCGGGACTAGCGGGAGGGGGAGAGCAGTTCTTC	CASSLKPGLAGGGEQFF	TRBD2	NA	TRBV4-3	TRBJ2-1
TGTGCCAGTACCCCGGGGGGGAGTTCACCCCTCCACTTT	CASTPGGSSPLHF	NA	NA	TRBV19	TRBJ1-6
TGTGCCACCGCAAGGGGGCATCAAGTCTATGGCTACACCTTC	CATARGHQVYGYTF	TRBD1	NA	TRBV27	TRBJ1-2
TGCGCCAGCAGCAGGACAGGGGGCACTGAAGCTTTCTTT	CASSRTGGTEAFF	TRBD1	NA	TRBV10-1	TRBJ1-1
TGTGCCAGCAGCGTCGGGGACAAGTATAATTCACCCCTCCACTTT	CASSVGDKYNSPLHF	NA	NA	TRBV9	TRBJ1-6
TGTGCCAGCAGCTTGACAGGGATCGAGCAGTACTTC	CASSLTGIEQYF	TRBD1	NA	TRBV7-9	TRBJ2-7
TGTGCCAGCAGCTTGGGTGGGGGGGACACCGGGGAGCTGTTTTTT	CASSLGGGDTGELFF	TRBD2	NA	TRBV7-3	TRBJ2-2
TGTGCCAGCAGCGTGGACACTGGAAACACCATATATTTT	CASSVDTGNTIYF	NA	NA	TRBV9	TRBJ1-3
TGTGCCAGCAGAGGCGCCGGGACACTCACAGATACGCAGTATTTT	CASRGAGTLTDTQYF	NA	NA	TRBV6-5	TRBJ2-3
TGTGCCAGCTCACGACAGGGGGCAGGGGGGGCTGAAGCTTTCTTT	CASSRQGAGGAEAFF	TRBD1	NA	TRBV18	TRBJ1-1
TGTGCCAGCTCACCAAATAACTCCCCCACAGATACGCAGTATTTT	CASSPNNSPTDTQYF	NA	NA	TRBV18	TRBJ2-3
TGTGCCAGCAGCGTGGGCAGCATCTCCTATGGCTACACCTTC	CASSVGSISYGYTF	NA	NA	TRBV9	TRBJ1-2
TGTGCCAGCATTACACCAAATACAGATACGCAGTATTTT	CASITPNTDTQYF	NA	NA	TRBV7-2	TRBJ2-3
TGTGCCAGCACCGGAGGCAGCTATGGCTACACCTTC	CASTGGSYGYTF	NA	few	TRBV28	TRBJ1-2
TGTGCCAGCATAGATTTCAACGAGCAGTACTTC	CASIDFNEQYF	NA	NA	TRBV6-1	TRBJ2-7
TGTGCCACGACCCAAGGGACTAGCGGGGACAATGAGCAGTTCTTC	CATTQGTSGDNEQFF	TRBD2	few	TRBV15	TRBJ2-1
TGTGCCAGCAGTCCGGGAGGTAGCAATCAGCCCCAGCATTTT	CASSPGGSNQPQHF	NA	NA	TRBV9	TRBJ1-5
TGTGCCAGCAGCAGGGCAGACACTGAAGCTTTCTTT	CASSRADTEAFF	NA	once	TRBV6-5	TRBJ1-1
TGCGCCAGCAGCTTGCGGTTTGGGGCCGGGCAGCCCCAGCATTTT	CASSLRFGAGQPQHF	NA	NA	TRBV5-1	TRBJ1-5
TGTGCCAGCAGTGGACAGGGAGGCGGCTACACCTTC	CASSGQGGGYTF	TRBD1	once	TRBV6-4	TRBJ1-2
TGCGCCAGCAGTGGAGCCAATTACAGGGTGGGTTACGAGCAGTACTTC	CASSGANYRVGYEQYF	NA	NA	TRBV10-1	TRBJ2-7
TGTGCCAGCAGTGTAGGGACAGGGGATACCGGGGAGCTGTTTTTT	CASSVGTGDTGELFF	TRBD1	NA	TRBV2	TRBJ2-2
TGTGCCAGCAGACACCACAGGGGCGTGTACGAGCAGTACTTC	CASRHHRGVYEQYF	TRBD1	NA	TRBV6-5	TRBJ2-7
TGTGCCAGCAGCTTGGCCGTAGACAGGGGGCCCTACGAGCAGTACTTC	CASSLAVDRGPYEQYF	TRBD1	NA	TRBV5-4	TRBJ2-7
TGTGCCAGCAGTGAAACTATGGGACAGGGGGCTCCCGAGCAGTACTTC	CASSETMGQGAPEQYF	TRBD1	NA	TRBV6-1	TRBJ2-7
TGTGCCAGCAGCGTCCAACTAGCGGGAGGGCCTGGTGAGCAGTTCTTC	CASSVQLAGGPGEQFF	TRBD2	NA	TRBV9	TRBJ2-1
TGTGCCAGCAGCAAAGCGGGAGGAGAGTACAATGAGCAGTTCTTC	CASSKAGGEYNEQFF	TRBD2	few	TRBV6-4	TRBJ2-1
TGTGCCAGCAGCTTAGGATGGCGGGACAGGGCCTACGAGCAGTACTTC	CASSLGWRDRAYEQYF	TRBD1	NA	TRBV11-2	TRBJ2-7
TGTGCCAGCAAGAGGGATCGCTCTGGAAACACCATATATTTT	CASKRDRSGNTIYF	NA	NA	TRBV6-1	TRBJ1-3
TGTGCCAGCAGCTTAAAAGTCGACAGGGGAGTTTACCGTCCCTACGAGCAGTACTTC	CASSLKVDRGVYRPYEQYF	TRBD1	NA	TRBV7-3	TRBJ2-7
TGTGCCAGCAGCTTAGGTGTCGGGGGGCTTGCCACTGAAGCTTTCTTT	CASSLGVGGLATEAFF	NA	NA	TRBV7-2	TRBJ1-1
TGTGCCAGCAGAGCCTATGATGGCTACACCTTC	CASRAYDGYTF	NA	NA	TRBV6-1	TRBJ1-2